The source of this T cell receptor beta chain is a study of blood T cells in healthy people across ages. V lost 6 bases and J lost 5, with 10 bases in between. This CDR3 is built from 11 residues. Germline V gene data show CDR1 as SQVTM and CDR2 as ANQGSEA. A second PCR, run for roughly 7 to 12 cycles, used a sample-barcoded 5' primer plus a J-beta primer mix. Every individual sample yielded 2.5 million or more paired-end reads (each containing CDR3). TCRdb ran MiXCR on the 5' RACE reads and lists one entry per CDR3 protein. The table shows around 1,000,000 distinct CDR3 sequences, with under 30% occurring only once. These data were also filed under a second study, of T cells of mothers and their children.

The chain links TRBV29-1 to TRBJ2-5; D remains ambiguous. This clonotype originated in a girl aged 2-10 years in good health. Material for sequencing was blood. CDR3: CSVWVVETQYF. The CDR3 coding sequence is TGCAGCGTGTGGGTAGTCGAGACCCAGTACTTC.